The source of this TCR beta chain is a study of blood T cell repertoires in COVID-19. Study summary: Spain, Italy and the United States supplied samples that represented acute and convalescent COVID-19. PBMCs, B-cell-depleted T cells, or T cells provided the cDNA or gDNA that made up the material.

V dropped 4 bases and J dropped 3 bases, with 13 bases sitting between them. Germline assignment: CDR1 SGDLS and CDR2 YYNGEE. The CDR3 contains 14 residues. This clone has only a few counts. Residents of about two dozen US areas, aged roughly 18 to 89 years, made up the participants. Authors' analysis steps: Amplifying reference gene primers gave estimates of nucleated cell counts. Clones were read by immunoSEQ multiplex PCR, and TCRdb kept only the in-frame ones, dropping some. V and J calls and clone size follow that table, whereas D and trimming were derived from the DNA. Of about 370,000 clones in the sample, approximately 92% were seen once.

The chain recombines TRBV9 with TRBJ1-1; D is possibly TRBD1 (6 bases). This sequence was found in a man aged 18 to 35 who had recovered from COVID-19. The sequencing input was PBMCs or T cells enriched from blood (not recorded which). The DNA for the CDR3 is TGTGCCAGCAGCCCAGTGGGGGCCCACACTGAAGCTTTCTTT. Amino acids: CASSPVGAHTEAFF.